These 26 T cell receptor beta chains were sequenced from one sample in a study of T-cell memory formation after mild COVID-19. From the 5' RACE reads, TCRdb called clonotypes with MiXCR, one entry per CDR3 protein. Of around 180,000 distinct CDR3 sequences listed, less than 20% were seen once; the top ten hold 3.9%. Sequencing was carried out using PBMCs or a T cell subset sorted from them (not recorded which). These receptors all stem from a man aged 18 to 30 who had mild COVID-19 (a few samples of this study predate the infection). Cell type and time point are not known.

V usage is TRBV5-5 and J usage is TRBJ2-7; tentatively, D is TRBD1 or TRBD2 (6 bases each). Germline V gives CDR1 SGHKS, CDR2 YYEKEE (reference sequence). Trimming took off 4 bases at V and 0 bases at J, with 23 bases between the two ends. The CDR3 extends over 18 amino acids. CDR3 sequence reads: CASSPRGALTVSSYEQYF. The CDR3 DNA is TGTGCCAGCAGCCCAAGGGGGGCCCTAACCGTAAGCTCCTACGAGCAGTACTTC.

This clonotype was recorded a few times. The V gene is TRBV6-2 or TRBV6-3, the J gene TRBJ1-1; 8 nucleotides line up with TRBD1. CDR1 and CDR2 from the germline V gene are MNHEY and SVGEGT. CDR3 length equals 16 residues. The V and J ends lost 6 bases and 2 bases, in that order; junction bases with no gene match: 11. CDR3 sequence: CASRPHRTGFNTEAFF. CDR3 DNA sequence: TGTGCCAGCAGACCTCATCGGACAGGGTTTAACACTGAAGCTTTCTTT.

This clonotype has more than one count but fewer than ten. The CDR3 DNA reads as TGCAGCGCTCTTTACAGCAACTATGGCTACACCTTC. This translates into CSALYSNYGYTF. This rearrangement joins TRBV29-1 to TRBJ1-2; D remains ambiguous. Trimming cost V 7 bases and J 2 bases, with 11 bases left between them. CDR3 length: 12 residues. The V gene's germline CDR1 is SQVTM and CDR2 ANQGSEA.

This clonotype was detected many times. The J gene is TRBJ2-3, the V gene TRBV6-5, with 12 bases fitting TRBD2. The CDR3 runs 16 residues. The V gene end was trimmed by 0 bases and the J gene end by 3 bases; junction bases not matched to a gene: 1. Per germline, CDR1 MNHEY and CDR2 SVGAGI. The CDR3 DNA is TGTGCCAGCAGTTACTCGACTAGCGGGGGAACAGATACGCAGTATTTT. As protein: CASSYSTSGGTDTQYF.

V and J are TRBV6-2 or TRBV6-3 and TRBJ1-5, with 7 bases aligning to TRBD1. The CDR3 covers 13 residues. V lost 7 bases and J lost 11; bases outside the gene matches: 11. CDR1 and CDR2 from the germline V gene are MNHEY and SVGEGT. CDR3 sequence: CASTPAGGTSQHF. CDR3 DNA: TGTGCCAGCACTCCCGCAGGGGGGACATCCCAGCATTTT.

This chain uses TRBV10-2 with TRBJ1-2; a possible D gene is TRBD1 (6 bases). This CDR3 is built from 14 residues. V was trimmed by 0 bases and J by 8 bases, leaving 13 bases between them. The V gene's germline CDR1 is WSHSY and CDR2 SAAADI. In DNA form, the CDR3 reads TGCGCCAGCAGTGAGTCGAGGCAGGGGCTCGGCTACACCTTC. It encodes CASSESRQGLGYTF.

There are a few counts of this clonotype. The J gene is TRBJ1-2, the V gene TRBV12-3 or TRBV12-4; D is undetermined. Trimming cost V 6 bases and J 3 bases, with 14 bases left between them. The CDR3 contains 14 residues. CDR3 coding DNA: TGTGCCAGCAGCCCTAAGGCAGGAGACTATGGCTACACCTTC. Residues: CASSPKAGDYGYTF.

The chain is built from TRBV6-5 and TRBJ2-7; D perhaps matches TRBD1 (6 bases). Germline lookup yields CDR1 MNHEY and CDR2 SVGAGI. Trimming shortened V by 0 bases and J by 0 bases, and 9 bases separated the two germline ends. The CDR3 runs to 15 residues. CDR3 coding DNA: TGTGCCAGCAGTTACTCGGCGGACAGCTCCTACGAGCAGTACTTC. As protein: CASSYSADSSYEQYF.

V usage is TRBV29-1 and J usage is TRBJ1-3, with D possibly being TRBD1 (6 bases). Trimming cost V 5 bases and J 0 bases, with 11 bases left between them. The CDR3 is made up of 14 amino acids. CDR1 is SQVTM and CDR2 is ANQGSEA in the germline V gene. CDR3 amino acids: CSVFRGLSGNTIYF. The DNA of the CDR3 is TGCAGCGTTTTCAGGGGCCTCTCTGGAAACACCATATATTTT. The whole variable domain, filled in from reference TRBV29-1 and TRBJ1-3, reads SAVISQKPSRDICQRGTSLTIQCQVDSQVTMMFWYRQQPGQSLTLIATANQGSEATYESGFVIDKFPISRPNLTFSTLTVSNMSPEDSSIYLCSVFRGLSGNTIYFGEGSWLTVV.

V gene TRBV7-3 combines with J gene TRBJ1-1; maybe TRBD1 (5 bases). Trimming stripped 8 bases from V and 5 bases from J, with 15 bases between. CDR1 SGHTA and CDR2 FQGTGA come from the germline V gene. This CDR3 comprises 13 residues. The CDR3 DNA sequence: TGTGCCAGCCGCGGAGGGGAGGGGACTGAAGCTTTCTTT. It yields the protein CASRGGEGTEAFF.

This clonotype was counted between two and nine times. This sequence joins TRBV27 and TRBJ1-5; 7 nucleotides match TRBD1. The CDR3 extends over 16 amino acids. Germline assignment: CDR1 MNHEY and CDR2 SMNVEV (reference sequence). J was trimmed by 0 bases and V by 6 bases; bases with no gene match: 8. The CDR3 DNA is TGTGCCAGCAGGCCGGAGACAGGGAATAGCAATCAGCCCCAGCATTTT. This sequence encodes CASRPETGNSNQPQHF.

This clonotype was seen only a few times. V gene TRBV7-2 combines with J gene TRBJ1-2; D unclear. Germline V gene data show CDR1 as SGHTA and CDR2 as FQGNSA. The CDR3 is made up of 11 amino acids. V gave up 10 bases and J gave up 8 bases, with 14 bases separating them. The CDR3 region is CATPEDSGYTF. The CDR3, as DNA: TGTGCCACCCCCGAAGATTCGGGCTACACCTTC.

V and J are TRBV3-1 and TRBJ1-5; D is uncertain. The CDR3 extends over 13 amino acids. The V end lost 0 bases, the J end lost 7 bases, and 7 bases lay between the germline ends. Germline V gene sequence: CDR1 LGHDT, CDR2 YNNKEL (reference sequence). The CDR3 coding sequence is TGTGCCAGCAGCCAAGACCTTAGGCAGCCCCAGCATTTT. This sequence encodes CASSQDLRQPQHF.

The table lists this clonotype with a few counts. V usage is TRBV5-1 and J usage is TRBJ1-4; D ambiguous. The CDR3 has 13 residues. Germline CDR1 and CDR2: SGHRS and YFSETQ. V lost 0 bases and J 12 bases, leaving 12 bases between the germline ends. Here the CDR3 reads CASSLGSRGELFF. The CDR3 bases are TGCGCCAGCAGCTTGGGCAGCCGCGGGGAACTGTTTTTT.

This clonotype has ten or more counts. The CDR3 protein is CASRLGVTSTDTQYF. The DNA of the CDR3 is TGTGCCAGCCGACTAGGGGTGACTAGCACAGATACGCAGTATTTT. The rearrangement links TRBV6-5 to TRBJ2-3; D perhaps matches TRBD2 (6 bases). V was clipped by 8 bases and J by 0 bases, with 15 bases between them. The CDR3 has 15 amino acids. Germline loops: CDR1 MNHEY, CDR2 SVGAGI.

This clonotype was picked up a small number of times. V gene TRBV5-1 combines with J gene TRBJ1-3; D gene unclear. V lost 0 bases and J lost 0, with 4 bases in between. The germline CDR1 and CDR2 sequences are SGHRS and YFSETQ. This CDR3 spans 14 amino acids. The chain's CDR3 is CASSLDYSGNTIYF. CDR3 in DNA: TGCGCCAGCAGCTTGGACTACTCTGGAAACACCATATATTTT.

This clonotype was seen a few times. DNA of the CDR3: TGTGCCACGAGGGACAGGCCGAACACTGAAGCTTTCTTT. Residues: CATRDRPNTEAFF. This chain links TRBV27 with TRBJ1-1; TRBD1 aligns across 8 bases. J gave up 1 base and V 10 bases, and 5 bases lay outside the gene matches. CDR1 and CDR2 from the germline V gene are MNHEY and SMNVEV (reference sequence). CDR3 length: 13 amino acids.

This clonotype has more than one count but fewer than ten. This chain connects TRBV18 to TRBJ2-6; 7 bases match TRBD2. Germline V CDR1 and CDR2: KGHSH, LQKENI. The length of the CDR3 is 16 residues. V dropped 6 bases and J dropped 0; count of bases not matched to a gene: 5. The CDR3, as DNA: TGTGCCAGCTCCGGGGGGACCCACTCTGGGGCCAACGTCCTGACTTTC. It encodes CASSGGTHSGANVLTF. Full variable domain (remainder filled in from reference TRBV18 and TRBJ2-6): NAGVMQNPRHLVRRRGQEARLRCSPMKGHSHVYWYRQLPEEGLKFMVYLQKENIIDESGMPKERFSAEFPKEGPSILRIQQVVRGDSAAYFCASSGGTHSGANVLTFGAGSRLTVL.

Turning to this clonotype: A read error may account for a junction end that differs from germline. V usage is TRBV2 and J usage is TRBJ2-1; D uncertain. This CDR3 is built from 11 residues. Germline V gives CDR1 SNHLY, CDR2 FYNNEI. The CDR3 DNA reads TGTGCCAACAGTTTGGCCGATGAGCAGTTCTTC. Protein product: CANSLADEQFF.

The J gene is TRBJ2-3, the V gene TRBV20-1, with 12 bases lining up with TRBD2. The CDR3 has 14 residues. The J segment lost 2 bases and the V segment lost 6 bases, leaving 3 bases of the junction unmatched. The germline CDR1 and CDR2 sequences are DFQATT and SNEGSKA (reference sequence). The CDR3 region is CSARLAGDTDTQYF. The CDR3 nucleotides are TGCAGTGCCCGACTAGCGGGGGACACAGATACGCAGTATTTT.

The gene calls are TRBV29-1 and TRBJ1-1, with TRBD1 identical over 11 bases. V shed 7 bases, J shed 7 bases, and the junction held 8 bases outside the gene matches. In germline, CDR1 is SQVTM, CDR2 ANQGSEA. The CDR3 is 13 amino acids. The CDR3 region is CSADRGQGVEAFF. The DNA for the CDR3 is TGCAGCGCAGATCGGGGACAGGGGGTTGAAGCTTTCTTT.

This clonotype was detected only a few times. This sequence joins TRBV5-1 and TRBJ2-7; D is unresolved. The CDR3 is 14 amino acids. Germline V gene sequence: CDR1 SGHRS, CDR2 YFSETQ. Trimming removed 4 bases from V and 0 bases from J, with 11 bases in between. The chain's CDR3 is CASSPGAPSYEQYV. The CDR3 DNA is TGCGCCAGCAGCCCCGGAGCTCCCTCCTACGAGCAGTACGTC.

The chain couples TRBV6-6 to TRBJ1-3; D not certain. There are 12 residues in the CDR3. The germline V gene encodes CDR1 MNHNY and CDR2 SVGAGI (reference sequence). V lost 7 bases and J 3 bases, leaving 7 bases between the germline ends. The CDR3 nucleotides read TGTGCCAGCATGGGCGGTGGAAACACCATATATTTT. The encoded protein is CASMGGGNTIYF.

This clonotype was seen more than once but under ten times. The chain links TRBV5-1 to TRBJ1-1; TRBD1 agrees at 9 bases. Germline CDR1 SGHRS, CDR2 YFSETQ. Trimming removed 4 bases from V and 3 bases from J; junction bases left unmatched: 4. The CDR3 is made up of 14 amino acids. CDR3 sequence (DNA): TGCGCCAGCAGCCCGGACAGGGGAGACACTGAAGCTTTCTTT. Amino acid sequence: CASSPDRGDTEAFF.

CDR3: CASSLARSFYGLSTGELFF. Here the CDR3 DNA reads TGTGCCAGCAGTTTAGCGCGGTCCTTCTATGGGCTGAGTACCGGGGAGCTGTTTTTT. This chain uses TRBV12-3 or TRBV12-4 with TRBJ2-2; D uncertain. This CDR3 has 19 amino acids. Trimming removed 0 bases at V and 5 bases at J, with 22 bases between.

The genes are TRBV5-1 and TRBJ2-2, with D unresolved. Looked up from germline, CDR1 is SGHRS and CDR2 is YFSETQ. Deletions cut 7 bases from V and 4 bases from J, with 17 bases between. The CDR3 contains 15 residues. CDR3 in amino acids: CASGSADVSTGELFF. The CDR3 bases are TGCGCCAGCGGCAGCGCGGACGTCAGCACCGGGGAGCTGTTTTTT.